These 9 T cell receptor beta chains originate from one sample sequenced in a study of OX40 agonist ivuxolimab in advanced cancers. This table comes from immunoSEQ multiplex PCR, and its TCRdb copy is limited to in-frame clones, with some not included. The sample includes under 80,000 clones, less than 85% seen only once; the top ten take over 4%. Here the sequenced sample was CD4+ or CD8+ T cells sorted from blood, taken in a trial of the OX40 agonist ivuxolimab. Source of these receptors: an adult with an advanced solid tumor such as melanoma, head and neck, liver or kidney cancer.

The chain is built from TRBV7-9 and TRBJ1-6, with TRBD1 identical over 7 bases. The CDR3 is 16 residues long. V lost 5 bases to trimming and J lost 7 bases; unmatched junction nucleotides: 11. CDR1 is SEHNR and CDR2 is FQNEAQ in the germline V gene (reference sequence). CDR3 nucleotide sequence: TGTGCCAGCAGCGACCGACAGGGTATGTTGAATTCACCCCTCCACTTT. Its translation: CASSDRQGMLNSPLHF. The whole variable domain, remainder taken from reference TRBV7-9 and TRBJ1-6, is DTGVSQNPRHKITKRGQNVTFRCDPISEHNRLYWYRQTLGQGPEFLTYFQNEAQLEKSRLLSDRFSAERPKGSFSTLEIQRTEQGDSAMYLCASSDRQGMLNSPLHFGNGTRLTVT.

V gene TRBV5-1 combines with J gene TRBJ2-7; D not certain. Per the germline V gene, CDR1 is SGHRS and CDR2 is YFSETQ. This CDR3 has 12 amino acids. Trimming took 4 bases from V and 2 from J, leaving 7 bases between them. This CDR3 is CASSETTYEQYF. CDR3 bases: TGCGCCAGCAGCGAAACTACCTACGAGCAGTACTTC.

The chain has TRBV5-1 and TRBJ2-3; TRBD1 or TRBD2 may be the D gene (5 bases each). The CDR3 runs to 15 residues. In germline, CDR1 is SGHRS, CDR2 YFSETQ. V lost 2 bases, J lost 0 bases, and 10 bases lay in between. CDR3 in amino acids: CASSFIGASTDTQYF. In nucleotides, the CDR3 is TGCGCCAGCAGCTTTATCGGGGCTAGCACAGATACGCAGTATTTT.

This CDR3 reads CASSGQGAGNEQFF. The DNA of the CDR3 is TGTGCCAGCAGCGGACAGGGGGCGGGCAATGAGCAGTTCTTC. This chain links TRBV2 with TRBJ2-1; 11 bases match TRBD1. The CDR3 sequence is 14 residues long. In germline, CDR1 is SNHLY, CDR2 FYNNEI. The trim removed 6 bases at V and 6 bases at J, leaving 4 bases unmatched.

This clone was counted between two and nine times. This chain links TRBV6-1 with TRBJ1-1; the D gene is possibly TRBD1 (5 bases). The length of the CDR3 is 14 residues. Trimming shortened V by 4 bases and J by 1 base, and 10 bases separated the two germline ends. The V gene's germline CDR1 is MNHNS and CDR2 SASEGT. CDR3 nucleotide sequence: TGTGCCAGCAGTGCGGGGGTGGGGAACACTGAAGCTTTCTTT. Protein sequence: CASSAGVGNTEAFF.

The chain has TRBV27 and TRBJ1-1; TRBD1 agrees at 9 bases. The J segment lost 6 bases and the V segment lost 5 bases, leaving 4 bases of the junction unmatched. There are 13 residues in the CDR3. The germline gives CDR1 MNHEY, CDR2 SMNVEV (reference sequence). The CDR3 DNA sequence: TGTGCCAGCAGTACGTGGACAGGGGCTGAAGCTTTCTTT. This gives the protein CASSTWTGAEAFF.

The genes are TRBV4-3 and TRBJ1-2, with D possibly matching TRBD1 (5 bases). The CDR3 is 15 residues long. Germline V gene lookup returns CDR1 LGHNA and CDR2 YSLEER. Trimming pared 2 bases from V and 4 bases from J, leaving 14 bases between. The CDR3 DNA is TGCGCCAGCAGCCAACGACCGGACACGACCTATGGCTACACCTTC. This sequence encodes CASSQRPDTTYGYTF.

This sequence joins TRBV7-6 and TRBJ2-1, with a weak D call TRBD2 (6 bases). There are 14 residues in the CDR3. Germline V lookup: CDR1 SGHVS, CDR2 FNYEAQ. The ends were cut back, 1 base at V and 6 bases at J, with 10 bases in the middle. CDR3: CASSLVARGNEQFF. Here the CDR3 DNA reads TGTGCCAGCAGCTTAGTAGCGCGGGGCAATGAGCAGTTCTTC.

This clone was seen only once. Other DNA sequences in the sample encode the same CDR3. The chain links TRBV5-1 to TRBJ2-5; either TRBD1 or TRBD2 may supply D (5 bases each). Per germline, CDR1 SGHRS and CDR2 YFSETQ. Trimming stripped 0 bases from V and 5 bases from J, with 11 bases between. This CDR3 has 14 amino acids. The CDR3 loop is CASSLGSGGETQYF. Written as DNA, the CDR3 is TGCGCCAGCAGCTTGGGCTCTGGGGGTGAGACCCAGTACTTC.